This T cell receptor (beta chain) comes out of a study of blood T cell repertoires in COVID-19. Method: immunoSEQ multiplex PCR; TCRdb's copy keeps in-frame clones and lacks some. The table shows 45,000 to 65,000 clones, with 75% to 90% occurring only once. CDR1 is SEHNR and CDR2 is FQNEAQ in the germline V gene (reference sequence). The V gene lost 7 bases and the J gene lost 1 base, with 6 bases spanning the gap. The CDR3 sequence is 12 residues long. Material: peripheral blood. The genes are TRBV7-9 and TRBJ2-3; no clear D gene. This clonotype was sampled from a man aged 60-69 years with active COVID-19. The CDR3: CASTRGTDTQYF. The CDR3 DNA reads TGTGCCAGCACGCGTGGCACAGATACGCAGTATTTT.